The 18 T cell receptor beta chains below all came from one sample that was sequenced in a study of cytomegalovirus exposure and HLA in healthy donors. Both 60 Vbeta primers and 13 Jbeta primers went into the PCR. TCRdb keeps only in-frame clones here, not all; method: immunoSEQ multiplex PCR. This sample's table reports fewer than 100,000 clones. The sample taken for sequencing was PBMCs. The receptors were sampled from a woman aged 60-75 years in good health and CMV-seronegative.

The rearrangement uses TRBV29-1 and TRBJ2-7; no firm D call. The CDR3 has 11 residues. From germline, CDR1 is SQVTM and CDR2 ANQGSEA. Between the trimmed V and J ends, which lost 6 bases and 2 bases, there was a span of 8 bases. CDR3 coding DNA: TGCAGCGTCCTCTCAGCCTACGAGCAGTACTTC. The encoded protein is CSVLSAYEQYF.

The chain recombines TRBV6-1 with TRBJ2-1; 8 positions match TRBD2. Trimming removed 3 bases from V and 3 bases from J; junction bases left unmatched: 7. CDR1 and CDR2 from the germline V gene are MNHNS and SASEGT. This CDR3 spans 16 amino acids. CDR3 residues: CASSEVTSVNYNEQFF. The CDR3 DNA reads TGTGCCAGCAGTGAGGTGACTAGCGTAAACTACAATGAGCAGTTCTTC.

V is TRBV11-3 and J is TRBJ2-7, with D perhaps matching TRBD2 (7 bases). Germline lookup yields CDR1 SGHNT and CDR2 YENEEA. The CDR3 contains 13 residues. V dropped 0 bases and J dropped 7 bases, with 10 bases sitting between them. The DNA of the CDR3 is TGTGCCAGCAGCTTAGAGGGGGGGGCTGAGCAGTACTTC. Its translation: CASSLEGGAEQYF. The complete variable domain, with remaining parts taken from reference TRBV11-3 and TRBJ2-7, reads EAGVVQSPRYKIIEKKQPVAFWCNPISGHNTLYWYLQNLGQGPELLIRYENEEAVDDSQLPKDRFSAERLKGVDSTLKIQPAELGDSAVYLCASSLEGGAEQYFGPGTRLTVT.

The DNA of the CDR3 is TGCGCCAGCAGGGTAGCGGGACTCTCCACAGATACGCAGTATTTT. Protein product: CASRVAGLSTDTQYF. The rearrangement joins TRBV5-1 to TRBJ2-3, with 8 bases fitting TRBD2. Germline V CDR1 and CDR2: SGHRS, YFSETQ. This CDR3 has 15 amino acids. V was clipped by 5 bases and J by 2 bases; unmatched bases: 7.

This sequence joins TRBV5-1 and TRBJ2-5, with 7 bases lining up with TRBD2. The germline CDR1 and CDR2 sequences are SGHRS and YFSETQ. The CDR3 has 20 amino acids. V dropped 2 bases and J dropped 1; count of bases not matched to a gene: 20. DNA for the CDR3: TGCGCCAGCAGCTTATTTCCCGGCGGGAGCGTGGTCGGCGGCCAAGAGACCCAGTACTTC. This sequence encodes CASSLFPGGSVVGGQETQYF.

V gene TRBV5-1 combines with J gene TRBJ1-5, with TRBD1 as a possible D gene (6 bases). CDR1 is SGHRS and CDR2 is YFSETQ in the germline V gene. The CDR3 is made up of 14 amino acids. V lost 1 base and J lost 7, with 12 bases in between. CDR3 amino acids: CASSLTGLEQPQHF. The CDR3, as DNA: TGCGCCAGCAGCTTGACAGGGCTAGAACAGCCCCAGCATTTT. Using reference TRBV5-1 and TRBJ1-5 for the parts outside the CDR3, the full variable domain is KAGVTQTPRYLIKTRGQQVTLSCSPISGHRSVSWYQQTPGQGLQFLFEYFSETQRNKGNFPGRFSGRQFSNSRSEMNVSTLELGDSALYLCASSLTGLEQPQHFGDGTRLSIL.

The chain couples TRBV6-1 to TRBJ1-4, with 10 bases lining up with TRBD1. The J segment lost 8 bases and the V segment lost 3 bases, leaving 12 bases of the junction unmatched. Germline CDR1 reads MNHNS; CDR2 reads SASEGT. The CDR3 consists of 17 residues. CDR3 loop: CASSDQNPGTGVEKLFF. The CDR3 nucleotides are TGTGCCAGCAGTGACCAAAACCCCGGGACAGGGGTCGAAAAACTGTTTTTT.

In DNA form, the CDR3 reads TGTGCCAGCAGCTTGGCCGGAGCGGGAGAAGAGACCCAGTACTTC. Encoded protein: CASSLAGAGEETQYF. The chain couples TRBV5-4 to TRBJ2-5, with 8 bases lining up with TRBD2. J gave up 3 bases and V 0 bases, and 4 bases lay outside the gene matches. From germline, CDR1 is SGHNT and CDR2 YYREEE (reference sequence). The CDR3 spans 15 residues.

V is TRBV7-2 and J is TRBJ2-2; TRBD2 agrees at 13 bases. Per germline, CDR1 SGHTA and CDR2 FQGNSA. The junction had 6 bases not matched to a gene; V was cut back by 5 bases and J by 6 bases. CDR3 size: 16 residues. CDR3 sequence: CASSRRLAGGPGELFF. CDR3 nucleotide sequence: TGTGCCAGCAGCCGCCGACTAGCGGGAGGACCCGGGGAGCTGTTTTTT.

The CDR3 region is CASSLGQGSGSPLHF. The CDR3 DNA is TGTGCCAGCAGCCTCGGACAGGGGAGCGGATCACCCCTCCACTTT. The chain combines TRBV6-6 with TRBJ1-6; 9 bases map to TRBD1. Trimming took 6 bases from V and 10 from J; bases not matched to a gene: 10. Germline V gene data show CDR1 as MNHNY and CDR2 as SVGAGI (reference sequence). There are 15 residues in the CDR3.

The CDR3 DNA follows: TGCGCCAGCAGCCGAGTCTTTGGGGGGGCTAACTCGGAGCAGTACTTC. Its translation is CASSRVFGGANSEQYF. The chain uses TRBV5-1 and TRBJ2-7, with D maybe TRBD2 (7 bases). V lost 4 bases, J lost 7 bases, and 24 bases lay in between. The germline CDR1 and CDR2 sequences are SGHRS and YFSETQ. This CDR3 has 16 residues.

The chain links TRBV11-2 to TRBJ1-2; D call uncertain. This CDR3 is built from 12 residues. CDR1 is SGHAT and CDR2 is FQNNGV in the germline V gene. Between the trimmed V and J ends, which lost 0 bases and 7 bases, there was a span of 6 bases. The CDR3 loop is CASSLEAVGYTF. The CDR3 nucleotides are TGTGCCAGCAGCTTAGAGGCGGTTGGCTACACCTTC.

This chain joins TRBV27 and TRBJ2-1; TRBD2 aligns across 7 bases. Germline-derived CDR1 and CDR2 are MNHEY and SMNVEV (reference sequence). The V and J ends lost 5 bases and 0 bases, in that order; junction bases with no gene match: 7. This CDR3 has 16 residues. The CDR3 loop is CASSTPSGNSYNEQFF. CDR3 coding DNA: TGTGCCAGCAGTACCCCAAGCGGGAACTCCTACAATGAGCAGTTCTTC.

This chain connects TRBV7-9 to TRBJ1-6, with D uncertain. The CDR3 is made up of 15 amino acids. Between the trimmed V and J ends, which lost 4 bases and 7 bases, there was a span of 14 bases. Germline CDR1 is SEHNR and CDR2 is FQNEAQ (reference sequence). The DNA of the CDR3 is TGTGCCAGCAGCTCCCAACGACTGAGAAATTCACCCCTCCACTTT. As protein: CASSSQRLRNSPLHF.

V and J are TRBV4-1 and TRBJ1-2; D unresolved. Trimming shortened V by 0 bases and J by 5 bases, and 4 bases separated the two germline ends. In germline, CDR1 is MGHRA, CDR2 YSYEKL. There are 12 residues in the CDR3. CDR3 DNA: TGCGCCAGCAGCCAAGAGAGGTATGGCTACACCTTC. Residues: CASSQERYGYTF.

The gene calls are TRBV5-6 and TRBJ2-3; TRBD2 agrees at 7 bases. With 2 bases clipped from V and 5 bases from J, the junction kept 8 bases outside the gene matches. Germline V gene data show CDR1 as SGHDT and CDR2 as YYEEEE. The CDR3 length is 15 residues. The CDR3 bases are TGTGCCAGCAGCTTAGGGACTATGCTGGTAGATACGCAGTATTTT. This sequence encodes CASSLGTMLVDTQYF.

The rearrangement joins TRBV18 to TRBJ2-7, with a tentative D call TRBD2 (5 bases). Looked up from germline, CDR1 is KGHSH and CDR2 is LQKENI. V was clipped by 0 bases and J by 2 bases, with 14 bases between them. The CDR3 has 16 residues. CDR3 sequence reads: CASSPPFGNSAYEQYF. The CDR3 DNA reads TGTGCCAGCTCACCACCGTTCGGGAACTCGGCCTACGAGCAGTACTTC.

The genes are TRBV28 and TRBJ1-2; TRBD1 is a possible D gene (5 bases). Trimming took off 5 bases at V and 4 bases at J, with 17 bases between the two ends. In germline, CDR1 is MDHEN, CDR2 SYDVKM. The CDR3 has 15 amino acids. CDR3 sequence reads: CASSIVRNRPYGYTF. The CDR3 DNA follows: TGTGCCAGCAGTATAGTAAGGAACAGGCCCTATGGCTACACCTTC.